This record concerns one T cell receptor beta chain sequence. The sample comes from a study of blood T cell repertoires in COVID-19. Method: immunoSEQ multiplex PCR; TCRdb's copy keeps in-frame clones and lacks some. The table lists some 320,000 clones, around 87% of them singletons. Germline V gene sequence: CDR1 MNHNS, CDR2 SASEGT. V dropped 2 bases and J dropped 4 bases, with 8 bases sitting between them. CDR3 length: 14 amino acids. Symptom resolution, clearance, or two negative PCRs marked the recovered donors of Cohort 3. Sample: PBMCs or T cells enriched from blood (not recorded which). The TCR sequence derives from a woman aged 25 to 39 who had recovered from COVID-19. The chain has TRBV6-1 and TRBJ2-2, with D perhaps TRBD1 (7 bases). In DNA form, the CDR3 reads TGTGCCAGCAGTGAACAGGGGGGCACCGGGGAGCTGTTTTTT. This codes for CASSEQGGTGELFF.